These 15 T cell receptor beta chains share one sample of origin, sequenced in a study of shared clonotypes between healthy human individuals. Data came from immunoSEQ multiplex PCR; TCRdb stores just in-frame clones and leaves some out. The sample gives roughly 640,000 clones, over 65% of which show up once; about 1.7% is in the top ten. The sequenced sample consisted of memory CD4+ T cells sorted from blood. Subset denoted: CD45RA-negative fraction. The receptors derive from a woman aged 30 to 39 in good health.

With regard to this clone: Other DNA sequences within the sample encode an identical CDR3. J is TRBJ2-1 and V is TRBV19, with D unresolved. V was pared by 1 base and J by 4 bases, with 5 bases between. From germline, CDR1 is LNHDA and CDR2 SQIVND (reference sequence). The CDR3 is 13 amino acids. CDR3 loop: CASSIGLYNEQFF. The CDR3 region has the DNA TGTGCCAGTAGTATAGGGTTGTACAATGAGCAGTTCTTC.

The chain links TRBV27 to TRBJ1-1; D is unresolved. The CDR3 is 14 residues long. V gave up 2 bases and J gave up 3 bases, with 10 bases separating them. Germline CDR1 MNHEY, CDR2 SMNVEV (reference sequence). The CDR3 protein is CASSLRSGYTEAFF. The CDR3 DNA reads TGTGCCAGCAGTTTAAGGTCCGGTTACACTGAAGCTTTCTTT.

V gene TRBV28 combines with J gene TRBJ1-2; 8 bases map to TRBD1. The J segment lost 0 bases and the V segment lost 6 bases, leaving 9 bases of the junction unmatched. Germline V CDR1 and CDR2: MDHEN, SYDVKM. The CDR3 is 16 residues long. The chain's CDR3 is CASRESGTGSNYGYTF. The CDR3 DNA reads TGTGCCAGCAGGGAATCAGGGACAGGTTCTAACTATGGCTACACCTTC.

This clone has more than one count but fewer than ten. The CDR3 coding sequence is TGTGCCAGCAGTTCCGGACAGGGGGATAATGAAAAACTGTTTTTT. Protein: CASSSGQGDNEKLFF. This rearrangement joins TRBV27 to TRBJ1-4; 10 positions match TRBD1. The CDR3 length is 15 residues. J was trimmed by 4 bases and V by 4 bases; bases with no gene match: 3. CDR1 MNHEY and CDR2 SMNVEV come from the germline V gene (reference sequence).

The rearrangement joins TRBV28 to TRBJ1-2; no clear D gene. The CDR3 runs to 12 residues. Looked up from germline, CDR1 is MDHEN and CDR2 is SYDVKM. Trimming removed 5 bases from V and 4 bases from J, with 8 bases in between. CDR3 residues: CASSLTVYGYTF. CDR3 nucleotides: TGTGCCAGCAGTCTGACCGTCTATGGCTACACCTTC.

V usage is TRBV6-6 and J usage is TRBJ2-7; tentatively, D is TRBD2 (6 bases). The CDR3 spans 14 residues. V lost 5 bases to trimming and J lost 3 bases, with 14 bases between them. Germline CDR1 MNHNY, CDR2 SVGAGI (reference sequence). CDR3 residues: CASSPRRAGYEQYF. CDR3 DNA sequence: TGTGCCAGCAGTCCCAGGAGGGCCGGCTACGAGCAGTACTTC.

In this sample, this clone turned up once. The chain recombines TRBV5-1 with TRBJ2-7; TRBD2 matches at 11 bases. Germline CDR1 SGHRS, CDR2 YFSETQ. The V segment lost 1 base and the J segment 3 bases; nucleotides outside the gene matches: 6. This CDR3 spans 16 amino acids. In DNA form, the CDR3 reads TGCGCCAGCAGCTTGCAGACTAGCGGGACCAGCTACGAGCAGTACTTC. Amino acids: CASSLQTSGTSYEQYF.

This clone was found once. V usage is TRBV11-2 and J usage is TRBJ2-5; TRBD1 matches 9 bases. Germline values: CDR1 SGHAT, CDR2 FQNNGV. The V segment lost 5 bases and the J segment 2 bases; nucleotides outside the gene matches: 9. The CDR3 runs 16 residues. The DNA of the CDR3 is TGTGCCAGCAGCCCGCGGACAGGGGTGGTTCAAGAGACCCAGTACTTC. It encodes CASSPRTGVVQETQYF.

This sequence joins TRBV9 and TRBJ1-2, with 8 bases aligning to TRBD1. The V segment lost 6 bases and the J segment 6 bases; nucleotides outside the gene matches: 10. Germline V lookup: CDR1 SGDLS, CDR2 YYNGEE. The length of the CDR3 is 14 residues. The DNA for the CDR3 is TGTGCCAGCAACCCTGCAGGGGGCTGGAATGGCTACACCTTC. Encoded protein: CASNPAGGWNGYTF.

The chain links TRBV5-1 to TRBJ2-1, with D unresolved. The CDR3 spans 14 residues. Germline CDR1 is SGHRS and CDR2 is YFSETQ. The germline V and J ends were trimmed by 4 bases and 2 bases, with 10 bases remaining between them. For the CDR3, the DNA is TGCGCCAGCAGCGTGCCAAGCGCCTACAATGAGCAGTTCTTC. Translated, it gives CASSVPSAYNEQFF. Using reference TRBV5-1 and TRBJ2-1 for the parts outside the CDR3, the full variable domain is KAGVTQTPRYLIKTRGQQVTLSCSPISGHRSVSWYQQTPGQGLQFLFEYFSETQRNKGNFPGRFSGRQFSNSRSEMNVSTLELGDSALYLCASSVPSAYNEQFFGPGTRLTVL.

The chain joins TRBV5-1 to TRBJ2-3, with 8 bases fitting TRBD2. CDR3 size: 14 residues. The V segment lost 5 bases and the J segment 4 bases; nucleotides outside the gene matches: 6. Germline CDR1 reads SGHRS; CDR2 reads YFSETQ. This CDR3 reads CASSSGRASDTQYF. DNA of the CDR3: TGCGCCAGCAGTTCCGGGAGGGCCTCAGATACGCAGTATTTT.

The V and J genes are TRBV5-1 and TRBJ2-7, with 8 nucleotides matching TRBD1. V shed 4 bases, J shed 7 bases, and the junction held 10 bases outside the gene matches. The germline CDR1 and CDR2 sequences are SGHRS and YFSETQ. The CDR3 has 14 amino acids. The CDR3, as DNA: TGCGCCAGCAGCCGGGGGACAGGCGTGATTGAGCAGTACTTC. It yields the protein CASSRGTGVIEQYF.

The chain is built from TRBV30 and TRBJ2-1; D unclear. Trimming removed 3 bases from V and 8 bases from J, with 11 bases in between. The CDR3 length is 12 residues. Germline values: CDR1 GTSNPN, CDR2 SVGIG (reference sequence). The CDR3: CAWRAWKDEQFF. The DNA of the CDR3 is TGTGCCTGGAGGGCCTGGAAGGATGAGCAGTTCTTC.

The chain combines TRBV6-5 with TRBJ1-5; 7 bases agree with TRBD1. Germline V CDR1 and CDR2: MNHEY, SVGAGI. This CDR3 has 13 amino acids. V dropped 7 bases and J dropped 4; count of bases not matched to a gene: 4. As DNA, the CDR3 is TGTGCCAGCAAGGGGGCAGGTAATCAGCCCCAGCATTTT. As protein: CASKGAGNQPQHF.

The chain combines TRBV28 with TRBJ1-2; D might be TRBD1 (6 bases). Germline assignment: CDR1 MDHEN and CDR2 SYDVKM. CDR3 size: 13 residues. V was shortened by 7 bases and J by 7 bases, with 16 bases between the two germline ends. CDR3 DNA: TGTGCCAGCATTCGACAGGCAGAAGGTGGCTACACCTTC. This encodes CASIRQAEGGYTF.